These T cell receptor beta chains were read from a single sample in a study of blood T cell repertoires in COVID-19. TCRdb's copy holds only in-frame clones and misses some; the assay was immunoSEQ multiplex PCR. Of about 140,000 clones in the sample, about 82% were seen once. Sequenced: peripheral blood. These receptors all stem from a woman older than 75 with active or convalescent COVID-19. CDR3s include the opening cysteine and the closing phenylalanine or tryptophan. A D gene is named only where the DNA matches it firmly. A row's size may be missing; if present it is once, few, many or a size class.

>.|TRBD1|TRBV6-5|TRBJ2-3
TGTGCCAGCAACGACAGGGAAGTAGATACGCAGTATTTT
CASNDREVDTQYF
>.|.|TRBV14|TRBJ1-1
TGTGCCAGCAGCCAAGTTTCCGAAGTGGGACTGAAATTT
CASSQVSEVGLKF
>once|.|TRBV5-1|TRBJ2-7
TGCGCCAGCAGCTTGCGGGGGACCTCCTACGAGCAGTACTTC
CASSLRGTSYEQYF
>.|.|TRBV12-3/TRBV12-4|TRBJ2-1
TGTGCCAGCCGCAGGGGCCCCTTCAATGAGCAGTTCTTC
CASRRGPFNEQFF
>.|.|TRBV5-1|TRBJ1-6
TGCGCCAGCAGCTTGGAAGCGGGTTCACCCCTCCACTTT
CASSLEAGSPLHF
>.|.|TRBV28|TRBJ1-4
TGTGCCAGCAGTTCAGGGGTCGGCGAAAAACTGTTTTTT
CASSSGVGEKLFF
>.|TRBD1|TRBV7-2|TRBJ1-4
TGTGCCAGCAGCTTAGCGCTGGGGACAGGGGGCGAAAAACTGTTTTTT
CASSLALGTGGEKLFF
>.|.|TRBV18|TRBJ2-3
TGTGCCAGCTCGCGGGATACGGGGAATACGCAGTATTTT
CASSRDTGNTQYF
>.|.|TRBV13|TRBJ2-3
TGTGCCAGCAGCGGGGGGACAGTGGGTACAGATACGCAGTATTTT
CASSGGTVGTDTQYF
>few|.|TRBV5-1|TRBJ1-1
TGCGCCAGCAGCTTGGACTGGTCAGGCCAAGAAGCTTTCTTT
CASSLDWSGQEAFF
>few|.|TRBV9|TRBJ1-1
TGTGCCAGCAGCGTAGAGGGAGGAGGGACGGCTTCTGGAGCTTTCTTT
CASSVEGGGTASGAFF
>.|TRBD2|TRBV2|TRBJ2-1
TGTGCCAGCAGTTTACTAGCGGGGGCGCCCAATGAGCAGTTCTTC
CASSLLAGAPNEQFF
>.|.|TRBV15|TRBJ1-2
TGTGCCACCAGCAGTACAGCTAACTATGGCTACACCTTC
CATSSTANYGYTF
>.|.|TRBV19|TRBJ2-1
TGTGCCAGTAGTATGTTTCGCGGTGACCTGGGGCGTGAGCAGTTCTTC
CASSMFRGDLGREQFF
>.|TRBD2|TRBV28|TRBJ2-7
TGTGCCAGCAGCAAACCGGGACTAGCAGTCCCCTCCTCCTACGAGCAGTACTTC
CASSKPGLAVPSSYEQYF